This passage covers 17 T cell receptor beta chains from one sample sequenced in a study of T cell responses to AZD1222 COVID-19 vaccine. Repertoires were generated with immunoSEQ multiplex PCR, while TCRdb's copy carries only in-frame clones and drops some. The sample gives 150,000 or so clones, 70% to 90% of which show up once; about 14% is in the top ten. The sequenced sample was peripheral blood, obtained on day 0 of AZD1222 vaccination. Receptor source: an adult in good health.

This chain uses TRBV28 with TRBJ2-3; D is possibly TRBD2 (5 bases). Trimming shortened V by 3 bases and J by 12 bases, and 22 bases separated the two germline ends. The CDR3 is 15 residues long. The V gene's germline CDR1 is MDHEN and CDR2 SYDVKM. This CDR3 reads CASSFSRGLASTQYF. DNA of the CDR3: TGTGCCAGCAGTTTCTCGCGAGGGCTGGCCTCCACCCAGTATTTT.

The rearrangement uses TRBV19 and TRBJ2-7; 9 bases align to TRBD1. The CDR3 has 13 amino acids. V gave up 8 bases and J gave up 6 bases; unmatched junction bases: 8. Germline loops: CDR1 LNHDA, CDR2 SQIVND (reference sequence). The DNA for the CDR3 is TGTGCCAGTGGGGACAGGGTAATCGGCGAGCAGTACTTC. Residues: CASGDRVIGEQYF.

This chain links TRBV28 with TRBJ2-3; TRBD2 might be the D (7 bases). CDR1 MDHEN and CDR2 SYDVKM come from the germline V gene. Trimming shortened V by 6 bases and J by 1 base, and 14 bases separated the two germline ends. This CDR3 contains 15 residues. CDR3 sequence reads: CASSGRGGGTDTQYF. The CDR3 coding sequence is TGTGCCAGCAGCGGCCGAGGGGGGGGCACAGATACGCAGTATTTT.

The J gene is TRBJ1-2, the V gene TRBV27; no firm D call. Between the trimmed V and J ends, which lost 2 bases and 6 bases, there was a span of 10 bases. The CDR3 runs 13 residues. Germline lookup yields CDR1 MNHEY and CDR2 SMNVEV (reference sequence). The CDR3 sequence is CASSLNGVNGYTF. CDR3 coding DNA: TGTGCCAGCAGTTTAAACGGGGTAAATGGCTACACCTTC.

This clone appeared a single time. The rearrangement joins TRBV6-5 to TRBJ1-2; the D is unclear. The V gene lost 0 bases and the J gene lost 3 bases, with 14 bases spanning the gap. In germline, CDR1 is MNHEY, CDR2 SVGAGI. This CDR3 comprises 16 residues. The CDR3 DNA sequence: TGTGCCAGCAGTTACTCGGTGGTGAACGCCTACTATGGCTACACCTTC. This translates into CASSYSVVNAYYGYTF.

This rearrangement joins TRBV24-1 to TRBJ1-2; 7 bases are a match to TRBD1. With V trimmed by 2 bases and J by 6 bases, 11 bases remained unmatched. From germline, CDR1 is KGHDR and CDR2 SFDVKD. The CDR3 length is 16 residues. CDR3 amino acids: CATSDSFKTGMNGYTF. CDR3 coding DNA: TGTGCCACCAGTGATTCATTTAAGACAGGGATGAATGGCTACACCTTC.

This clone was seen only once. The rearrangement links TRBV30 to TRBJ1-6; D is undetermined. The CDR3 spans 13 residues. Germline assignment: CDR1 GTSNPN and CDR2 SVGIG (reference sequence). V was cut by 2 bases and J by 9 bases, with 11 bases left in between. The CDR3 sequence: CAWSSQSRSPLHF. CDR3 in DNA: TGTGCCTGGAGTTCCCAAAGCCGTTCACCCCTCCACTTT. Variable domain in full (rest from reference TRBV30 and TRBJ1-6): SQTIHQWPATLVQPVGSPLSLECTVEGTSNPNLYWYRQAAGRGLQLLFYSVGIGQISSEVPQNLSASRPQDRQFILSSKKLLLSDSGFYLCAWSSQSRSPLHFGNGTRLTVT.

V is TRBV5-1 and J is TRBJ2-7, with unresolved D. Deletions cut 3 bases from V and 4 bases from J, with 8 bases between. Per germline, CDR1 SGHRS and CDR2 YFSETQ. CDR3 length equals 12 residues. The DNA of the CDR3 is TGCGCCAGCAGCTCAATCGGGTACGAGCAGTACTTC. Its protein product is CASSSIGYEQYF. Full variable domain (missing parts from reference TRBV5-1 and TRBJ2-7): KAGVTQTPRYLIKTRGQQVTLSCSPISGHRSVSWYQQTPGQGLQFLFEYFSETQRNKGNFPGRFSGRQFSNSRSEMNVSTLELGDSALYLCASSSIGYEQYFGPGTRLTVT.

CDR3 amino acids: CASSTSRRENTEAFF. Here the CDR3 DNA reads TGTGCCAGCTCAACATCGAGACGGGAGAACACTGAAGCTTTCTTT. J is TRBJ1-1 and V is TRBV18; D ambiguous. CDR1 KGHSH and CDR2 LQKENI come from the germline V gene. The CDR3 covers 15 residues. Deletions cut 5 bases from V and 1 base from J, with 14 bases between.

The chain recombines TRBV7-2 with TRBJ2-3; D call uncertain. Trimming took off 2 bases at V and 0 bases at J, with 6 bases between the two ends. Germline CDR1 SGHTA, CDR2 FQGNSA. The CDR3 loop spans 14 amino acids. CDR3 loop: CASSLMLSTDTQYF. In DNA form, the CDR3 reads TGTGCCAGCAGCTTAATGCTTAGCACAGATACGCAGTATTTT.

This clone was seen more than once but under ten times. The chain employs TRBV2 and TRBJ1-2, with D possibly matching TRBD1 (6 bases). CDR3 length: 14 amino acids. Trimming shortened V by 6 bases and J by 8 bases, and 19 bases separated the two germline ends. Germline-derived CDR1 and CDR2 are SNHLY and FYNNEI. CDR3 residues: CASRPEQGKGGYTF. CDR3 bases: TGTGCCAGCAGGCCCGAACAGGGAAAGGGGGGCTACACCTTC.

The chain joins TRBV6-5 to TRBJ1-1; 7 bases align to TRBD1. Germline loops: CDR1 MNHEY, CDR2 SVGAGI. There are 12 residues in the CDR3. The junction had 9 bases not matched to a gene; V was cut back by 6 bases and J by 11 bases. The DNA for the CDR3 is TGTGCCAGCAGGCTTCGACAGGGAGAGGCTTTCTTT. Amino acid sequence: CASRLRQGEAFF.

This chain uses TRBV14 with TRBJ1-4; TRBD1 matches 8 bases. The CDR3 has 14 residues. The V segment lost 4 bases and the J segment 7 bases; nucleotides outside the gene matches: 5. The germline V gene has CDR1 SGHDN and CDR2 FVKESK. CDR3 sequence (DNA): TGTGCCAGCAGCCTGACAGGGGCTGGTGAAAAACTGTTTTTT. Amino acids: CASSLTGAGEKLFF.

This chain uses TRBV5-1 with TRBJ2-7, with TRBD1 identical over 7 bases. The CDR3 totals 15 residues. The V segment lost 0 bases and the J segment 3 bases; nucleotides outside the gene matches: 6. Germline values: CDR1 SGHRS, CDR2 YFSETQ. The CDR3 sequence: CASSLARDRYYEQYF. The CDR3 nucleotides are TGCGCCAGCAGCTTGGCCAGGGACAGATACTACGAGCAGTACTTC.

This clone was seen only once. The chain combines TRBV3-1 (or the pseudogene TRBV3-2) with TRBJ2-2, with 10 bases that match TRBD1. V lost 1 base to trimming and J lost 5 bases; unmatched junction nucleotides: 4. The CDR3 covers 16 residues. Germline CDR1 and CDR2: LGHDT and YNNKEL (reference sequence). The CDR3 sequence is CASSQGSGQGTGELFF. In DNA form, the CDR3 reads TGTGCCAGCAGCCAAGGGTCGGGACAGGGGACCGGGGAGCTGTTTTTT.

In this sample, this clone turned up a few times. The chain employs TRBV5-1 and TRBJ1-1, with D possibly TRBD1 on 6 matching bases. The germline V and J ends were trimmed by 1 base and 1 base, with 20 bases remaining between them. CDR3 length: 18 amino acids. Germline V CDR1 and CDR2: SGHRS, YFSETQ. DNA for the CDR3: TGCGCCAGCAGCTTGACAGGGATAGGCTGGGACTGGAACACTGAAGCTTTCTTT. Amino acid sequence: CASSLTGIGWDWNTEAFF. Together with reference TRBV5-1 and TRBJ1-1, the CDR3 gives the full variable domain: KAGVTQTPRYLIKTRGQQVTLSCSPISGHRSVSWYQQTPGQGLQFLFEYFSETQRNKGNFPGRFSGRQFSNSRSEMNVSTLELGDSALYLCASSLTGIGWDWNTEAFFGQGTRLTVV.

The chain links TRBV4-1 to TRBJ2-5, with D perhaps TRBD2 (6 bases). This CDR3 spans 18 amino acids. The V gene lost 4 bases and the J gene lost 2 bases, with 23 bases spanning the gap. The germline CDR1 and CDR2 sequences are MGHRA and YSYEKL. In DNA, the CDR3 is TGCGCCAGCAGCCGAGGGTTTAGACCTGTGGCGGGGCAAGAGACCCAGTACTTC. This sequence encodes CASSRGFRPVAGQETQYF.